These T cell receptor beta chains were read from a single sample in a study of patients and donors after allogeneic stem cell transplantation. MiXCR was run by TCRdb on the RT-PCR reads, yielding one entry per CDR3 protein. The sample includes about 160,000 distinct CDR3 sequences, approximately 24% of them seen just once. Input material: blood, either unsorted or a sorted T cell fraction (not recorded which). The receptors come from a human donor who was either an allogeneic HSCT recipient or a stem cell or donor lymphocyte infusion donor (not recorded which). It is not recorded whose cells these are; they may come from a transplant donor. Both conserved end residues are part of each CDR3. The D gene is left open where the match is weak. Size is omitted from some rows. Given values are once, few, many or a class for expanded clones.

cdr3_nt	cdr3_aa	v_call	j_call	d_call	clone_size
TGTGCCAGCAGCTCCTTGGGACCGAACACAGATACGCAGTATTTT	CASSSLGPNTDTQYF	TRBV7-2	TRBJ2-3	.	few
TGCGCCAGCAGCTTGGGAGGACCAGCGACTACCGGGGAGCTGTTTTTT	CASSLGGPATTGELFF	TRBV5-1	TRBJ2-2	.	few
TGCAGCGTTGAAGATCGGGACAGGGGGCGGGAGACCCAGTACTTC	CSVEDRDRGRETQYF	TRBV29-1	TRBJ2-5	TRBD1	.
TGTGCCAGCAACCCGACAGGATATAGCAATCAGCCCCAGCATTTT	CASNPTGYSNQPQHF	TRBV6-2/TRBV6-3	TRBJ1-5	.	.
TGTGCCAGCAGCCAAATCCGGGAGCGCGGACTTCAGCCCCAGCATTTT	CASSQIRERGLQPQHF	TRBV3-1	TRBJ1-5	.	many
TGTGCCACCAGTGATTATAAGTCCTACGAGCAGTACTTC	CATSDYKSYEQYF	TRBV24-1	TRBJ2-7	.	.
TGTGCCAGCAGCCAAGTAAAACAGATAGCGAACACCGGGGAGCTGTTTTTT	CASSQVKQIANTGELFF	TRBV4-2	TRBJ2-2	.	.
TGTGCCAGCAGTTTCCAGGCTAGCGGGACTTACAATGAGCAGTTCTTC	CASSFQASGTYNEQFF	TRBV12-3/TRBV12-4	TRBJ2-1	TRBD2	.
TGCAGTGCTAATCCGAATGACAGGGAGACACCCTACGAGCAGTACTTC	CSANPNDRETPYEQYF	TRBV20-1	TRBJ2-7	TRBD1	.
TGTGCCAGCGTTCAGACAGGGAACACCTATGGCTACACCTTC	CASVQTGNTYGYTF	TRBV12-3/TRBV12-4	TRBJ1-2	TRBD1	few
TGTGCCAGCAGCTCCCAGCCCCCGGAGACCCAGTACTTC	CASSSQPPETQYF	TRBV5-8	TRBJ2-5	.	few
TGCAGTGCTACCTCCTGGGGCTCTAACTATGGCTACACCTTC	CSATSWGSNYGYTF	TRBV20-1	TRBJ1-2	.	many
TGTGCCAGCAGCCCCGCCTCGGCTTATTTCAGCACTGGAAACACCATATATTTT	CASSPASAYFSTGNTIYF	TRBV7-2	TRBJ1-3	.	.
TGTGCTAGCAGCTCCCCATCGGGTCTCGACCTATATTTT	CASSSPSGLDLYF	TRBV7-7	TRBJ1-3	.	few
TGTGCCAGCAGCCTCCGGAGGGGCGGAGCGGATACGCAGTATTTT	CASSLRRGGADTQYF	TRBV7-9	TRBJ2-3	.	.
TGTGCCAGCAGCGCCAGGACTAGCGGGGTTGGCCCCGGGGCAGATACGCAGTATTTT	CASSARTSGVGPGADTQYF	TRBV9	TRBJ2-3	TRBD2	.
TGTGCCATCAGTGAGTCGTGGGAGGTACATCCCGCTAAAGAGACCCAGTACTTC	CAISESWEVHPAKETQYF	TRBV10-3	TRBJ2-5	.	.
TGTGCCAGTAGTATAATAGCACCGCCTGGCGATGAGCAGTTCTTC	CASSIIAPPGDEQFF	TRBV19	TRBJ2-1	.	.
TGTGCCAGCAGTTCAGGGTTGGGCAACAATGAGCAGTTCTTC	CASSSGLGNNEQFF	TRBV12-3/TRBV12-4	TRBJ2-1	.	few
TGTGCCAGCAGGGACCGACAGGGGGGTCAGCCCCAGCATTTT	CASRDRQGGQPQHF	TRBV2	TRBJ1-5	TRBD1	many
TGTGCCAGTATCGATACGGGCGGCAGCACCTATGGCTACACCTTC	CASIDTGGSTYGYTF	TRBV19	TRBJ1-2	.	.
TGTGCCAGCAGTAGTCAGGGACCCCTCTACGAGCAGTACTTC	CASSSQGPLYEQYF	TRBV12-3/TRBV12-4	TRBJ2-7	.	.
TGTGCCAGCTCAAATGGGGTTGCCTACGAGCAGTACTTC	CASSNGVAYEQYF	TRBV12-3/TRBV12-4	TRBJ2-7	.	once
TGTGCCAGCAGTTACTCAGGGACCCGCTATGGCTACACCTTC	CASSYSGTRYGYTF	TRBV6-2/TRBV6-3	TRBJ1-2	.	many
TGCGCCAGCAGTTTCGGACGGGACACCACAGATACGCAGTATTTT	CASSFGRDTTDTQYF	TRBV5-1	TRBJ2-3	.	.
TGTGCCAGTAGAAGGGCTGCATGGCAGGGGATTGCCCAGCATTTT	CASRRAAWQGIAQHF	TRBV6-6	TRBJ1-5	.	many
TGTGCCAGTCGCGGGAGCCTGGACTGGGACACTGAAGCTTTCTTT	CASRGSLDWDTEAFF	TRBV12-3/TRBV12-4	TRBJ1-1	.	few
TGTGCCAGCAGCCAGAACGTAGGGACGGGAGAGGATGAGCAGTTCTTC	CASSQNVGTGEDEQFF	TRBV14	TRBJ2-1	.	.
TGCAGCGTTGCGGACAGGAAATCCTACGAGCAGTACTTC	CSVADRKSYEQYF	TRBV29-1	TRBJ2-7	TRBD1	few
TGTGCCAGCAGCTCGGAGACTAGCTCTAGCACAGATACGCAGTATTTT	CASSSETSSSTDTQYF	TRBV13	TRBJ2-3	TRBD2	few
TGTGCCAGCAGTTACTCTAGCCCTTTTGATAATTCACCCCTCCACTTT	CASSYSSPFDNSPLHF	TRBV6-5	TRBJ1-6	.	few
TGTGCCAGCAGCACTAGCGGGAGCTACAATGAGCAGTTCTTC	CASSTSGSYNEQFF	TRBV7-9	TRBJ2-1	TRBD2	few
TGTGCCACCAGCAGAGTAGGCTATAATTCACCCCTCCACTTT	CATSRVGYNSPLHF	TRBV15	TRBJ1-6	.	few
TGTGCCAGCAGCCGTGGGACTGTTGATCAGCCCCAGCATTTT	CASSRGTVDQPQHF	TRBV5-6	TRBJ1-5	.	many
TGTGCCAGCAGACATGACTTAGCGTTCGCTCGGGAGCTTGCCGGGGAGCTGTTTTTT	CASRHDLAFARELAGELFF	TRBV12-3/TRBV12-4	TRBJ2-2	.	.
TGCGCCAGCAGCCACACTACAGGGGGCGGGCCCCAGCATTTT	CASSHTTGGGPQHF	TRBV4-1	TRBJ1-5	TRBD1	few
TGTGCCAGCAGCTTAGTGGGACACGCTTTCAAGGGAAATGGCTACACCTTC	CASSLVGHAFKGNGYTF	TRBV7-9	TRBJ1-2	.	.
TGCGCCAGCAGCCAATCTCGGGGGATCCCTAACTATGGCTACACCTTC	CASSQSRGIPNYGYTF	TRBV4-3	TRBJ1-2	.	.
TGCGCCAGCAGCCAAGACCGGCGAGAGACCCAGTACTTC	CASSQDRRETQYF	TRBV4-3	TRBJ2-5	.	.
TGTGCCACCAGTGACCTGGACAGAGGAGGAACTGAAGCTTTCTTT	CATSDLDRGGTEAFF	TRBV24-1	TRBJ1-1	.	.
TGCAGCGTTGTAACCTTTGGGGACTATGGCTACACCTTC	CSVVTFGDYGYTF	TRBV29-1	TRBJ1-2	.	few
TGTGCCAGCAGCTTTAGTACTAGCGGGAAGTATGAGACCCAGTACTTC	CASSFSTSGKYETQYF	TRBV7-9	TRBJ2-5	TRBD2	.
TGCAGCGTCGAAGGGACAGAGAACACTGAAGCTTTCTTT	CSVEGTENTEAFF	TRBV29-1	TRBJ1-1	TRBD1	many
TGCAGTGCGTGCGGGAGCTCCCGCAATGAGCAGTTCTTC	CSACGSSRNEQFF	TRBV20-1	TRBJ2-1	TRBD2	few
TGTGCCAGCAGCGCCCCGGAGACGGGCAACGTCCTGACTTTC	CASSAPETGNVLTF	TRBV7-9	TRBJ2-6	.	few
TGTGCCAGCTTAAGGGGAGGGAACACTGAAGCTTTCTTT	CASLRGGNTEAFF	TRBV7-9	TRBJ1-1	.	few
TGTGCCAGCAGCGCTTTAGGGGGCTTAACGAACACTGAAGCTTTCTTT	CASSALGGLTNTEAFF	TRBV9	TRBJ1-1	TRBD1	.
TGTGCCAGCAGCCCCGGGACAGGGATCACCGGGGAGCTGTTTTTT	CASSPGTGITGELFF	TRBV7-2	TRBJ2-2	TRBD1	.
TGTGCCACCAGTGATTCGAGGGGGGGCTCCCTCTCCTATGGCTACACCTTC	CATSDSRGGSLSYGYTF	TRBV24-1	TRBJ1-2	.	few
TGTGCCAGCAGCCGGCGGTTTCAGCCCCAGCATTTT	CASSRRFQPQHF	TRBV7-9	TRBJ1-5	.	.
TGCAGTGCTAGCGGGCCTAATCAGCCCCAGCATTTT	CSASGPNQPQHF	TRBV20-1	TRBJ1-5	.	.
TGCGCCAGCAGCTTGGAGGGTTATAGCAATCAGCCCCAGCATTTT	CASSLEGYSNQPQHF	TRBV5-1	TRBJ1-5	.	.
TGCGCCAGCAGTGAGTTAAGGTCGCAGGTCTACGAGCAGTACTTC	CASSELRSQVYEQYF	TRBV10-2	TRBJ2-7	.	.
TGTGCCAGCAGCCAAGTTCTACTGAACACTGAAGCTTTCTTT	CASSQVLLNTEAFF	TRBV4-2	TRBJ1-1	.	many
TGTGCCAGCAGCCCGAGTTACGAGCAGTACTTC	CASSPSYEQYF	TRBV14	TRBJ2-7	.	few
TGTGCCAGCAGCTTAGGAAAGGTCGATGAAAAACTGTTTTTT	CASSLGKVDEKLFF	TRBV7-9	TRBJ1-4	.	.
TGTGCCAGCAGTCACTTAGCCCTGGGGCAGTATTTT	CASSHLALGQYF	TRBV12-3/TRBV12-4	TRBJ2-3	.	.